This is a list of T cell receptor beta chains from one sample in a study of T cells expressing NK-cell markers. TCRdb derives one entry per CDR3 protein from the 5' RACE reads, leaving out DNA. The table for this sample gives almost 450,000 distinct CDR3 sequences. Specimen: blood T cells: a sorted CD56 or NKG2C T cell subset, CD4+ or CD8+ T cells, or bulk PBMC T cells (not recorded which). The receptors stem from a woman between 18 and 70 years old in good health. CDR3s include the opening cysteine and the closing phenylalanine or tryptophan. Not all rows give a size; the values are once, few, many and, for expanded clones, a class.

size	J	V	CDR3
NA	TRBJ2-7	TRBV6-5	CASSYQGAGPYEQYF
NA	TRBJ2-1	TRBV10-3	CAISEKGTSNNEQFF
NA	TRBJ1-2	TRBV12-3/TRBV12-4	CASSPDRVLLRGYTF
NA	TRBJ2-1	TRBV20-1	CSATSGGFDEQFF
NA	TRBJ2-2	TRBV10-3	CAINLSGLAADTGELFF
NA	TRBJ2-5	TRBV5-1	CASSWGQGSETQYF
NA	TRBJ2-3	TRBV20-1	CSASKVGADTQYF
NA	TRBJ2-3	TRBV4-3	CASSQEEEYTQYF
NA	TRBJ2-1	TRBV4-1	CASSHQLGLAFYNEQFF
NA	TRBJ2-3	TRBV5-1	CASSYSGGSTDTQYF
NA	TRBJ2-4	TRBV6-2/TRBV6-3	CASSYPTGRGFSHRGNIQYF
NA	TRBJ2-1	TRBV6-1	CASSPGTSGRRFNEQFF
NA	TRBJ1-1	TRBV29-1	CSVQRTGDTEAFF
NA	TRBJ1-1	TRBV4-2	CASSQRTVNTEAFF
NA	TRBJ1-2	TRBV7-9	CASSQGTAGGSTF
NA	TRBJ2-7	TRBV28	CASSPHNEQYF
NA	TRBJ2-4	TRBV7-6	CASSLGESKNIQYF
NA	TRBJ1-3	TRBV4-3	CASSQDLGKGNTIYF
NA	TRBJ2-2	TRBV20-1	CSARTGQGAGELFF
NA	TRBJ2-3	TRBV12-3/TRBV12-4	CASISGDAPDTQYF
NA	TRBJ2-1	TRBV29-1	CSVGVRIAYNEQFF
NA	TRBJ2-1	TRBV9	CASSTSGRGYNEQFF
NA	TRBJ1-3	TRBV7-2	CASSLRGGKGNTIYF
NA	TRBJ2-2	TRBV30	CAWSDPDGVTNTGELFF
NA	TRBJ1-2	TRBV5-6	CASSGGQRDGYTF
NA	TRBJ1-1	TRBV5-1	CASSPPGQGRMNTEAFF
NA	TRBJ1-2	TRBV29-1	CSASEVSYGYTF
NA	TRBJ1-1	TRBV6-1	CASSPRNHYTEAFF
NA	TRBJ2-7	TRBV11-2	CASSLAGDRVSEQYF
NA	TRBJ2-4	TRBV12-3/TRBV12-4	CASSMGQGGKNIQYF
NA	TRBJ2-2	TRBV24-1	CATSDFNGGELFF
NA	TRBJ2-1	TRBV6-5	CASNLLAGNEQFF
NA	TRBJ2-4	TRBV6-1	CASSPGTGLGKNIQYF
NA	TRBJ2-1	TRBV19	CASRDVGYNEQFF
NA	TRBJ2-2	TRBV12-3/TRBV12-4	CASSSRGQGAGELFF
NA	TRBJ2-3	TRBV20-1	CSPRRGLALDTQYF
NA	TRBJ2-1	TRBV5-6	CASRQNVNEQFF
NA	TRBJ2-1	TRBV18	CASSPRDSHYEQFF
NA	TRBJ2-1	TRBV5-1	CASSKPTSYYNEQFF
NA	TRBJ2-1	TRBV20-1	CSARPAVDHNEQFF
NA	TRBJ1-2	TRBV5-5	CASRRQGNHNYGYTF
NA	TRBJ1-5	TRBV19	CASKYRGSGNQPQHF
NA	TRBJ2-1	TRBV3-1	CASSQVSQYNEQFF
NA	TRBJ2-5	TRBV10-3	CATRQGAETQYF
NA	TRBJ2-2	TRBV9	CASSVWSGELFF
NA	TRBJ1-5	TRBV4-1	CASSHGLGPQHF
NA	TRBJ2-3	TRBV11-2	CASSSRTRRDTQYF
NA	TRBJ1-1	TRBV2	CASSDFARNTEAFF
NA	TRBJ2-1	TRBV5-1	CASSKGPRTGPNEQFF
NA	TRBJ2-1	TRBV20-1	CSARELAGPGNEQFF
NA	TRBJ2-3	TRBV3-1	CASSHLRTGITDTQYF
medium-sized	TRBJ2-3	TRBV11-2	CASSLVGPSTDTQYF
NA	TRBJ2-1	TRBV4-3	CASSQDWNEQFF
NA	TRBJ2-2	TRBV20-1	CSASRTRRIANTGELFF
NA	TRBJ2-7	TRBV7-9	CASSPHNYEQYF
NA	TRBJ2-1	TRBV6-2/TRBV6-3	CASSYTAEQFF
NA	TRBJ2-3	TRBV4-1	CASSQAVGGLRTDTQYF
NA	TRBJ2-5	TRBV19	CASRETGTETQYF